This is a list of T cell receptor beta chains from one sample in a study of blood T cell repertoires in COVID-19. Method: immunoSEQ multiplex PCR; TCRdb's copy keeps in-frame clones and lacks some. Among around 130,000 clones, roughly 84% were seen once, and the ten largest hold under 15%. Sequenced material: peripheral blood. These receptors all come from a woman aged 25 to 39 who had recovered from COVID-19. CDR3s include the opening cysteine and the closing phenylalanine or tryptophan. Each record gives: clone size, V gene, D gene, J gene, CDR3 DNA, CDR3 protein. D genes are given only for firm matches. Size is stated for part of the rows, as once, few or many counts, or as a class when the clone is expanded.

-	TRBV7-3	-	TRBJ2-5	TGTGCCAGCAGCTTCTCAGGGGCTGAGACCCAGTACTTC	CASSFSGAETQYF
-	TRBV10-1	-	TRBJ2-1	TGCGCCAGCAGTGAGTCGGGCGCGGGGGCGTTCTTC	CASSESGAGAFF
few	TRBV23-1	-	TRBJ1-2	TGCGCCAGCAGGAGGGGCCAGGTCGGGAGCGGCTATGGCTACACCTTC	CASRRGQVGSGYGYTF
-	TRBV12-3/TRBV12-4	-	TRBJ2-1	TGTGCCAGCAGTTGGGGAGCGGAGCAGTTCTTC	CASSWGAEQFF
-	TRBV6-5	-	TRBJ1-1	TGTGCCAGCAGTTACTCTTTAGCGGGGTGGGGAACTGAAGCTTTCTTT	CASSYSLAGWGTEAFF
once	TRBV19	-	TRBJ1-1	TGTGCCAGTAGTCTCGGAGGTCTGGGAGCTTTCTTT	CASSLGGLGAFF
-	TRBV19	-	TRBJ1-1	TGTGCCAGTAGACAGTCTCCTCTGAACACTGAAGCTTTCTTT	CASRQSPLNTEAFF
-	TRBV7-9	-	TRBJ1-1	TGTGCCAGCAGCTTAGAGCGGTCAGACCTCATGAACACTGAAGCTTTCTTT	CASSLERSDLMNTEAFF
-	TRBV5-1	TRBD1	TRBJ1-6	TGCGCCAGCAGCTTTGCCCGGACAGGGAAGCAGACACCCCTCCACTTT	CASSFARTGKQTPLHF
-	TRBV7-2	TRBD1	TRBJ2-1	TGTGCCAGCAGCCCCCGGGACAGGGATGGCAATGAGCAGTTCTTC	CASSPRDRDGNEQFF
once	TRBV12-3/TRBV12-4	TRBD1	TRBJ2-5	TGTGCCAGCAGTTTAGGACAGGGGAAGACCCAGTACTTC	CASSLGQGKTQYF
-	TRBV5-6	-	TRBJ2-3	TGTGCCAGCAGCTTGGTGCAGAACACAGATACGCAGTATTTT	CASSLVQNTDTQYF
-	TRBV11-2	-	TRBJ2-1	TGTGCCAGCAGCTTAGAACTTCGTTCCAATGAGCAGTTCTTC	CASSLELRSNEQFF